This TCR beta chain was sequenced in a study of OX40 agonist ivuxolimab in advanced cancers. Sequencing used immunoSEQ multiplex PCR; TCRdb keeps in-frame clones, though not all of them. The sample holds about 78,000 clones, roughly 84% seen once. There are 14 residues in the CDR3. Between the trimmed V and J ends, which lost 3 bases and 0 bases, there was a span of 10 bases. Germline V CDR1 and CDR2: SQVTM, ANQGSEA. The chain has TRBV29-1 and TRBJ2-3; the D is unclear. Source: CD4+ or CD8+ T cells sorted from blood, taken in a trial of the OX40 agonist ivuxolimab. This receptor was identified in an adult with an advanced solid tumor such as melanoma, head and neck, liver or kidney cancer. CDR3 DNA sequence: TGCAGCGTTGATCCAGGCTTAAGCACAGATACGCAGTATTTT. Amino acids: CSVDPGLSTDTQYF.